This T cell receptor beta chain stems from a study of T cells after yellow fever vaccination. Study conclusions and caveats: It was a small share of clonotypes that appeared in both CD4 and CD8 compartments.

This clonotype turned up a few times. The antigen is unknown. TCRdb re-called the 5' RACE reads through MiXCR, storing one row per CDR3 protein. The table includes some 240,000 distinct CDR3 sequences, 5.2% detected once. In germline, CDR1 is MGHRA, CDR2 YSYEKL. V lost 4 bases and J 0 bases, leaving 15 bases between the germline ends. The CDR3 consists of 17 residues. The sequencing here drew on CD4+ T cells sorted from PBMCs, taken on the day of the yellow fever booster vaccination. The source of this sequence is a man in his late teens or twenties who received the YFV17D yellow fever vaccine. The chain combines TRBV4-1 with TRBJ2-2, with D perhaps TRBD1 or TRBD2 (5 bases each). The CDR3 is CASSPERGRSNTGELFF. DNA of the CDR3: TGCGCCAGCAGCCCCGAACGGGGCAGATCGAACACCGGGGAGCTGTTTTTT.